This T cell receptor (beta chain) was recovered during a study of untreated major depressive disorder. TCRdb's copy holds only in-frame clones and misses some; the assay was immunoSEQ multiplex PCR. The table shows 15,000 to 25,000 clones, with about 85% occurring only once. Study outcomes and limitations: TRBV25-01 and TRBV02-01 followed the flow pattern without significance. CD4+ T cells from depressed patients used TRBV05-01 (Vbeta 5.1) more often than controls.

Magnetic negative selection enriched CD4+ T cells from thawed PBMCs. V was clipped by 0 bases and J by 0 bases, with 11 bases between them. The germline gives CDR1 SGHRS, CDR2 YFSETQ. The CDR3 loop spans 16 amino acids. As concerns this clone: Its antigen remains unknown.

This receptor was identified in a woman in her 30s in good health. The V and J genes are TRBV5-1 and TRBJ2-3; possible D gene TRBD2, 6 bases. Specimen: CD4+ T cells from PBMCs. The CDR3 nucleotides are TGCGCCAGCAGCTTGGGCGGACTAACTAGCACAGATACGCAGTATTTT. It encodes CASSLGGLTSTDTQYF.